This T cell receptor beta chain appears in the sequencing data of a study of PD-1 blockade in classical Hodgkin lymphoma. The time point is: cycle 4 day 1 (C4D1), after around six weeks of nivolumab. There was relapse after autologous stem cell transplantation in every patient, and there was variation in brentuximab vedotin exposure. From thawed PBMCs, CD8+ T cells were isolated by magnetic negative selection. The germline CDR1 and CDR2 sequences are LNHDA and SQIVND (reference sequence). The CDR3 spans 13 residues. V lost 10 bases and J lost 0, with 12 bases in between. Profiling relied on immunoSEQ multiplex PCR, and the TCRdb table lists in-frame clones only, not all of them. The table lists 12,000 or so clones, about 88% of them singletons.

This sample comprised CD8+ T cells from blood, obtained before the fourth cycle of nivolumab. This receptor was taken from a human donor with classical Hodgkin lymphoma. The donor label of this sample is uncertain. The chain recombines TRBV19 with TRBJ1-1; D call uncertain. Written as DNA, the CDR3 is TGTGCCACAGGACTGGGAGTGAACACTGAAGCTTTCTTT. This gives the protein CATGLGVNTEAFF.